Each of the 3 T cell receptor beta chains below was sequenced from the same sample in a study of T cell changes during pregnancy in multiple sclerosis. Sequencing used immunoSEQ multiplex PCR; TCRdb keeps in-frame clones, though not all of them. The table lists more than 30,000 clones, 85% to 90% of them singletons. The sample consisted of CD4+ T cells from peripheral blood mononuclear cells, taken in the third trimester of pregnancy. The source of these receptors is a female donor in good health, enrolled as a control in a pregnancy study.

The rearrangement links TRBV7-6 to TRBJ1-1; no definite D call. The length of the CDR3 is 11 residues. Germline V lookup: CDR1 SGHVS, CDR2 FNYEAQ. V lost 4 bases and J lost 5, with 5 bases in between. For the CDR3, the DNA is TGTGCCAGCAGCTCTTATACTGAAGCTTTCTTT. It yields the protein CASSSYTEAFF.

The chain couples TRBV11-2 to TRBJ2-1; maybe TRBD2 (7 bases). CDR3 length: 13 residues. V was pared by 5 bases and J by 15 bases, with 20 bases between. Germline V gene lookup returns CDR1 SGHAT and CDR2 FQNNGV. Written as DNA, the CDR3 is TGTGCCAGCAGCGCCGCAGGGAGGGGGTTTTTGTTCTTC. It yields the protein CASSAAGRGFLFF.

Here the CDR3 DNA reads TGTGCCAGTAGTACCTACGACACCCCAGGGTCGAGTAGCAATCAGCCCCAGCATTTT. Translating gives CASSTYDTPGSSSNQPQHF. This chain joins TRBV19 and TRBJ1-5, with D maybe TRBD1 (5 bases). The CDR3 has 19 amino acids. The germline CDR1 and CDR2 sequences are LNHDA and SQIVND (reference sequence). V lost 4 bases and J 0 bases, leaving 22 bases between the germline ends.